These 9 T cell receptor beta chains were all obtained from the same sample, sequenced in a study of cytomegalovirus exposure and HLA in healthy donors. The study ran its PCR with 60 Vbeta and 13 Jbeta primers. The repertoire was sequenced with immunoSEQ multiplex PCR; TCRdb's copy has only in-frame clones and lacks some. Here the sample spans 160,000 or so clones, about four fifths being singletons. Input material: PBMCs. These receptors were obtained from a man in his fifties in good health and CMV-seropositive.

The V and J genes are TRBV15 and TRBJ2-2; 8 bases match TRBD1. There are 16 residues in the CDR3. The trim removed 5 bases at V and 5 bases at J, leaving 10 bases unmatched. Germline loops: CDR1 LNHNV, CDR2 YYDKDF (reference sequence). CDR3 coding DNA: TGTGCCACCAGCGGTTTAGGACAGGGACCAACCGGGGAGCTGTTTTTT. It encodes CATSGLGQGPTGELFF. The full variable domain, in which reference TRBV15 and TRBJ2-2 provide the parts outside the CDR3, is DAMVIQNPRYQVTQFGKPVTLSCSQTLNHNVMYWYQQKSSQAPKLLFHYYDKDFNNEADTPDNFQSRRPNTSFCFLDIRSPGLGDTAMYLCATSGLGQGPTGELFFGEGSRLTVL.

V usage is TRBV19 and J usage is TRBJ2-7; D may be TRBD1 (6 bases). Trimming took off 4 bases at V and 4 bases at J, with 11 bases between the two ends. Per the germline V gene, CDR1 is LNHDA and CDR2 is SQIVND (reference sequence). This CDR3 contains 13 residues. The CDR3 nucleotides are TGTGCCAGTAGTAGACAGGCACAGTACGAGCAGTACTTC. It is translated as CASSRQAQYEQYF.

The rearrangement links TRBV28 to TRBJ1-1, with D maybe TRBD1 (5 bases). Per germline, CDR1 MDHEN and CDR2 SYDVKM. This CDR3 is built from 12 residues. Trimming cost V 7 bases and J 7 bases, with 13 bases left between them. CDR3 protein: CASTPSGIEAFF. CDR3 in DNA: TGTGCCAGCACCCCATCAGGGATTGAAGCTTTCTTT.

On this clone itself: This CDR3 fails to terminate in the conserved phenylalanine or tryptophan, so it likely reflects a read error. The chain couples TRBV11-2 to TRBJ2-7, with TRBD2 matching over 7 bases. V lost 1 base, J lost 0 bases, and 15 bases stayed unmatched. Germline V gene lookup returns CDR1 SGHAT and CDR2 FQNNGV. The CDR3 has 19 residues. CDR3 bases: TGTGCCAGCAGCTTAGTGACAAGCTCGGGAGGAGGGATCTCCTACGAGCAGTACCTC. This gives the protein CASSLVTSSGGGISYEQYL.

The J gene is TRBJ1-1, the V gene TRBV5-1, with TRBD1 identical over 9 bases. Germline assignment: CDR1 SGHRS and CDR2 YFSETQ. V shed 1 base, J shed 3 bases, and the junction held 7 bases outside the gene matches. There are 16 residues in the CDR3. Here the CDR3 reads CASSLTGGQGDTEAFF. The CDR3 nucleotides read TGCGCCAGCAGCTTGACTGGGGGACAGGGAGACACTGAAGCTTTCTTT.

The rearrangement joins TRBV5-6 to TRBJ1-1, with D unclear. CDR3 length equals 13 residues. Per germline, CDR1 SGHDT and CDR2 YYEEEE. The V and J ends lost 2 bases and 4 bases respectively, with 9 bases between them. The CDR3 region has the DNA TGTGCCAGCAGCTTCCAACAGTTCACTGAAGCTTTCTTT. This gives the protein CASSFQQFTEAFF. Full variable domain (remainder filled in from reference TRBV5-6 and TRBJ1-1): DAGVTQSPTHLIKTRGQQVTLRCSPKSGHDTVSWYQQALGQGPQFIFQYYEEEERQRGNFPDRFSGHQFPNYSSELNVNALLLGDSALYLCASSFQQFTEAFFGQGTRLTVV.

The chain links TRBV28 to TRBJ1-5; 9 bases map to TRBD1. The trim removed 6 bases at V and 7 bases at J, leaving 10 bases unmatched. Per the germline V gene, CDR1 is MDHEN and CDR2 is SYDVKM. The CDR3 runs to 15 residues. CDR3 sequence: CASSPGQGRGQPQHF. The CDR3 DNA reads as TGTGCCAGCAGCCCGGGACAGGGACGGGGACAGCCCCAGCATTTT.

The V gene is TRBV20-1, the J gene TRBJ1-2; no definite D call. This CDR3 comprises 11 residues. V lost 3 bases to trimming and J lost 3 bases, with 5 bases between them. From germline, CDR1 is DFQATT and CDR2 SNEGSKA (reference sequence). CDR3 DNA: TGCAGTGCTAGCCCCGACTATGGCTACACCTTC. Protein product: CSASPDYGYTF.

J is TRBJ1-3 and V is TRBV14; TRBD1 matches 8 bases. The ends lost 4 bases at V and 0 bases at J; junction bases unmatched: 2. CDR3 size: 15 residues. The germline V gene encodes CDR1 SGHDN and CDR2 FVKESK. Here the CDR3 reads CASSPDRGSGNTIYF. DNA of the CDR3: TGTGCCAGCAGCCCTGACAGGGGCTCTGGAAACACCATATATTTT.